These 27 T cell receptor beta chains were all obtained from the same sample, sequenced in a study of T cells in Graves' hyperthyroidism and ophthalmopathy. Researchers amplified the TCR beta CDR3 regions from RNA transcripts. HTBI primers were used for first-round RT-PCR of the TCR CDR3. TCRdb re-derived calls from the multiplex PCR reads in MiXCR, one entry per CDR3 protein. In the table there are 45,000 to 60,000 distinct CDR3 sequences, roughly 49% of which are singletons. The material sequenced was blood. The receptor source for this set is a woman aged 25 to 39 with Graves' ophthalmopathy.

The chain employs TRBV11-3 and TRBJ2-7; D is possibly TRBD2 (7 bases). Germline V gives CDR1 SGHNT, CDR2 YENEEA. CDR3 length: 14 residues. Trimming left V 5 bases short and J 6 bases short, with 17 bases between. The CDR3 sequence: CASSQGLGGGEQYF. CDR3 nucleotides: TGTGCCAGCAGCCAAGGGTTAGGGGGGGGCGAGCAGTACTTC.

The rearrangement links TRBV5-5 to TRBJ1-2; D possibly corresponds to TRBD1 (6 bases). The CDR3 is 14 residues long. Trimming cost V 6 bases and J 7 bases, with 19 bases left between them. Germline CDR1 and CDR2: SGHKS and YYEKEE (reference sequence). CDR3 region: CASTYIGQTPGYTF. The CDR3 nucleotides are TGTGCCAGCACCTACATAGGACAGACTCCTGGCTACACCTTC.

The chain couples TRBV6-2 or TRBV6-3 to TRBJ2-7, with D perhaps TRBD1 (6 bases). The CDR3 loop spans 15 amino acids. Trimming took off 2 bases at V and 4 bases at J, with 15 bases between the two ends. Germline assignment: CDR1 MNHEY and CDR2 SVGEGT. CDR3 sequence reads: CASSYQRTDDYEQYF. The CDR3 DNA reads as TGTGCCAGCAGTTACCAGAGGACAGATGATTACGAGCAGTACTTC.

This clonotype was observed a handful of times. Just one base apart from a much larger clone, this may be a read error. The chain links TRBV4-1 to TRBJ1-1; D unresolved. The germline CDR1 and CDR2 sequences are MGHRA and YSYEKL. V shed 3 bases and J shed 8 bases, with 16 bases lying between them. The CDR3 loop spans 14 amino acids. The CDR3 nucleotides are TGCGCCAGCAGCCAGCTCAGAGACCGAGGGGAAGCTTTCTTT. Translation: CASSQLRDRGEAFF.

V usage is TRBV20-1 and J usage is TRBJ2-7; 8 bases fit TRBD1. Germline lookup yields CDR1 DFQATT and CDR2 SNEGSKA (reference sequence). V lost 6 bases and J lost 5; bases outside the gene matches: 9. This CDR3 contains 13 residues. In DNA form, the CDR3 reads TGCAGTGCCCCAAGACAGGGGTTCAACGAGCAGTACTTC. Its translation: CSAPRQGFNEQYF.

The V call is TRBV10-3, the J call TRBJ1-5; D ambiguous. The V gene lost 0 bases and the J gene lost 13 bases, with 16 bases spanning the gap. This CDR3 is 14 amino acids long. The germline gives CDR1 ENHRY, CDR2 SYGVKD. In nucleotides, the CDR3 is TGTGCCATCAGTGAGTCTCGGACTAGCGGGGTTCAGCATTTT. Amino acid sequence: CAISESRTSGVQHF.

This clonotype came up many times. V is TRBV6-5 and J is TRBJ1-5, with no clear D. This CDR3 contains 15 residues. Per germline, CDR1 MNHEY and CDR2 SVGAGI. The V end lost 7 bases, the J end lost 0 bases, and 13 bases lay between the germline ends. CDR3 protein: CASKRTGNSNQPQHF. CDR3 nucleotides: TGTGCCAGCAAAAGGACGGGCAATAGCAATCAGCCCCAGCATTTT.

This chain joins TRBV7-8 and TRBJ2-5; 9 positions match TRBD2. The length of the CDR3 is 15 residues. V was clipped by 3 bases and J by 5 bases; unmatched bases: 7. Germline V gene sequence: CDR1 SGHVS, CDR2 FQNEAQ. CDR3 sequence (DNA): TGTGCCAGCAGCTTCGGCGGGAGCGGGAGGGAGACCCAGTACTTC. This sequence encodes CASSFGGSGRETQYF.

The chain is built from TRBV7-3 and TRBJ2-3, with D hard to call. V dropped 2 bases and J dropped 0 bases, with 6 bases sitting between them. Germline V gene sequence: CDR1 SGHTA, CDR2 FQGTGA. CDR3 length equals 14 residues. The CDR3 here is CASSLADSTDTQYF. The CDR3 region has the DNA TGTGCCAGCAGCTTAGCGGATAGCACAGATACGCAGTATTTT.

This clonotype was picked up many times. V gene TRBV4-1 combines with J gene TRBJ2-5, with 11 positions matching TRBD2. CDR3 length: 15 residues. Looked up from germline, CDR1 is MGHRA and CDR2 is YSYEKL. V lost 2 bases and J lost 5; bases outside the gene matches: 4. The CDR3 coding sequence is TGCGCCAGCAGCCAACTAAGGACTAGCGGGGAGACCCAGTACTTC. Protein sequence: CASSQLRTSGETQYF.

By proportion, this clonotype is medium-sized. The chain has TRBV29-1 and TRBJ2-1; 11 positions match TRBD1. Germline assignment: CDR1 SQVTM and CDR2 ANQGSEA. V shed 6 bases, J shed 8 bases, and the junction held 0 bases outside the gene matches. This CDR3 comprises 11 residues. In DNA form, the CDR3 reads TGCAGCGTGGGACAGGGGGATGAGCAGTTCTTC. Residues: CSVGQGDEQFF.

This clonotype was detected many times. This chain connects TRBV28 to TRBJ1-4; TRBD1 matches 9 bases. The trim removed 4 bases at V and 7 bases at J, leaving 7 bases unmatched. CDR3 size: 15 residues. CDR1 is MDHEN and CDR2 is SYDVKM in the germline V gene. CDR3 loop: CASSSGQGGIEKLFF. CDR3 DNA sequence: TGTGCCAGCAGTTCGGGACAGGGCGGGATTGAAAAACTGTTTTTT.

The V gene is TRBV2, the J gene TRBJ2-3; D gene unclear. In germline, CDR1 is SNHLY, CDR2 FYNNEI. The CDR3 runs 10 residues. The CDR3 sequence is CVILTDTQYF. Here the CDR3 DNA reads TGTGTCATCCTCACAGATACGCAGTATTTT.

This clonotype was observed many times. The CDR3 region is CASSFTSVGEQYF. CDR3 nucleotides: TGTGCCAGCAGCTTCACTAGCGTGGGCGAGCAGTACTTC. The V and J genes are TRBV7-3 and TRBJ2-7; TRBD2 matches at 7 bases. The J segment lost 6 bases and the V segment lost 3 bases, leaving 5 bases of the junction unmatched. Per germline, CDR1 SGHTA and CDR2 FQGTGA. CDR3 length: 13 amino acids.

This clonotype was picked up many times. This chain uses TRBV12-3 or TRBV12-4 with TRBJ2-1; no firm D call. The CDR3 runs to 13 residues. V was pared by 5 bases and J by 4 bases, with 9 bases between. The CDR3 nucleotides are TGTGCCAGCAGTCTCCAGCAATACAATGAGCAGTTCTTC. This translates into CASSLQQYNEQFF.

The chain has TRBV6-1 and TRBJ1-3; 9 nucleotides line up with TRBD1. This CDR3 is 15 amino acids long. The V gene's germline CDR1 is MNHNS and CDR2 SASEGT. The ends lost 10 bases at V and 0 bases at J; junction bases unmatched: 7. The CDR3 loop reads CAIRTGVPSGNTIYF. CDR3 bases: TGTGCCATCAGGACAGGGGTACCCTCTGGAAACACCATATATTTT.

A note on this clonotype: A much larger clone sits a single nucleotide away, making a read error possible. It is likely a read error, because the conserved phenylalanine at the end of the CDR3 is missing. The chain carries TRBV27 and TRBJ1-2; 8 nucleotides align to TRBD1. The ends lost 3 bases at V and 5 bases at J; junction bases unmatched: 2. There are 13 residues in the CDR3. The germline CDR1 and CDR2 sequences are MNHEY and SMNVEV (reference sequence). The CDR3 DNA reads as TGTGCCAGCAGTTTCACAGGGGGGTATGGCTACACCCTC. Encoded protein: CASSFTGGYGYTL.

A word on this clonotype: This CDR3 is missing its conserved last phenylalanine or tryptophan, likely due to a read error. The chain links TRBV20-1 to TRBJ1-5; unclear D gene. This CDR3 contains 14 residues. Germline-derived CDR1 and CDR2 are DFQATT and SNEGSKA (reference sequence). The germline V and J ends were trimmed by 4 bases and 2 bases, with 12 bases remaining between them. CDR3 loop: CSATSNSRNQPQHL. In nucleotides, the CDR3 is TGCAGTGCTACCAGTAACAGCCGCAATCAGCCCCAGCATCTT.

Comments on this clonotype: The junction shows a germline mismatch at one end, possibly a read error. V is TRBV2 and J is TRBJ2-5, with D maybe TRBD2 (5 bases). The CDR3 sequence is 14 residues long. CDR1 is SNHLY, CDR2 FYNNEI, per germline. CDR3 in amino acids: CASSEALEGEAQYF. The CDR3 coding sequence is TGTGCCAGCAGTGAAGCGCTAGAGGGAGAGGCCCAGTACTTC. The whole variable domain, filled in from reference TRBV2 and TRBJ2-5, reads EPEVTQTPSHQVTQMGQEVILRCVPISNHLYFYWYRQILGQKVEFLVSFYNNEISEKSEIFDDQFSVERPDGSNFTLKIRSTKLEDSAMYFCASSEALEGEAQYFGPGTRLLVL.

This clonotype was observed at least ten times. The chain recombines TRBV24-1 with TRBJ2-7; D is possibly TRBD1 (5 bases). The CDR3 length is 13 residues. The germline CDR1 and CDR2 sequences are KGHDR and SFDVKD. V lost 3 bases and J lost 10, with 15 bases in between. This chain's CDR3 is CATSDRTQGAQYF. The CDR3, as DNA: TGTGCCACCAGTGATCGAACCCAGGGTGCCCAGTACTTC.

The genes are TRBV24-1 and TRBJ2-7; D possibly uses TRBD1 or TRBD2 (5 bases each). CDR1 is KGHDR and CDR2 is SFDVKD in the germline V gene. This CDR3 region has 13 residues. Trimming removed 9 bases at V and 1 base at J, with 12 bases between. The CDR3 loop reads CATGGPLSYEQYF. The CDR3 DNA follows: TGTGCCACCGGGGGACCACTATCCTACGAGCAGTACTTC.

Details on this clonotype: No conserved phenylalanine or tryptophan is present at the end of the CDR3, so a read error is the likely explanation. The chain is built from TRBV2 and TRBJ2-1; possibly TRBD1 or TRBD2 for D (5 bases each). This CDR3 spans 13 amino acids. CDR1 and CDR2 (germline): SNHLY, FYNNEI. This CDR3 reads CASSLGPANVQFL. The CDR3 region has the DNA TGTGCCAGCAGCCTGGGACCAGCAAATGTGCAGTTCCTC.

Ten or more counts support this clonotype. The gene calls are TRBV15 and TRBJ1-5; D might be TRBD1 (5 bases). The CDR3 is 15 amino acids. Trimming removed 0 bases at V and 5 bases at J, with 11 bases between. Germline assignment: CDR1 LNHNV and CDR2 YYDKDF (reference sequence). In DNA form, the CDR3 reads TGTGCCACCAGCAGAGATCGGGGGACCCATCAGCCCCAGCATTTT. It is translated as CATSRDRGTHQPQHF.

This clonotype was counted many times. The CDR3 DNA reads as TGTGCCAGCAGCTTGACAGCGCCCGGCTACGAGCAGTACTTC. It yields the protein CASSLTAPGYEQYF. The rearrangement links TRBV5-6 to TRBJ2-7; D not resolved. Trimming took off 1 base at V and 3 bases at J, with 11 bases between the two ends. The CDR3 contains 14 residues. The V gene's germline CDR1 is SGHDT and CDR2 YYEEEE.

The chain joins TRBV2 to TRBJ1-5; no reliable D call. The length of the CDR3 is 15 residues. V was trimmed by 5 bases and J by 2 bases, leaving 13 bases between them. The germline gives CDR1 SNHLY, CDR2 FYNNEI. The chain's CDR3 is CASSPFLVGNQPQHF. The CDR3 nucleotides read TGTGCCAGCAGTCCTTTTCTAGTCGGCAATCAGCCCCAGCATTTT.

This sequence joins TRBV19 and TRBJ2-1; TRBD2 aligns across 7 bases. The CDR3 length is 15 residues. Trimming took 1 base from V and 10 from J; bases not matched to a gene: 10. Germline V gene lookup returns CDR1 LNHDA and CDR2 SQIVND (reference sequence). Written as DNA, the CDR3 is TGTGCCAGTAGTATAGGGGCTAGCGGTACCGGGGAGCAGTTCTTC. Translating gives CASSIGASGTGEQFF. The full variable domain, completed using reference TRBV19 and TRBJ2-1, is DGGITQSPKYLFRKEGQNVTLSCEQNLNHDAMYWYRQDPGQGLRLIYYSQIVNDFQKGDIAEGYSVSREKKESFPLTVTSAQKNPTAFYLCASSIGASGTGEQFFGPGTRLTVL.

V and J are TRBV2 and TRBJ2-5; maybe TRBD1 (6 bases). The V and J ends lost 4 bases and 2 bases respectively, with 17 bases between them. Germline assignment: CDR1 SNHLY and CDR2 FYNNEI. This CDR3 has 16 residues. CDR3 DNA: TGTGCCAGCAGTGTTGATGCAGAAGGGGGACAAGAGACCCAGTACTTC. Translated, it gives CASSVDAEGGQETQYF.